These 8 T cell receptor beta chains were sequenced from one sample in a study of T cell responses to AZD1222 COVID-19 vaccine. The protocol was immunoSEQ multiplex PCR, while the TCRdb copy is restricted to in-frame clones and leaves out a portion. The sample contains 100,000 to 130,000 clones, around 90% of which appear only once. This material consisted of peripheral blood, taken on day 0 of AZD1222 vaccination. These receptors were collected from an adult in good health.

This clone came up once. The rearrangement joins TRBV27 to TRBJ2-1, with 11 bases matching TRBD1. The V gene end was trimmed by 4 bases and the J gene end by 7 bases; junction bases not matched to a gene: 6. The CDR3 spans 15 residues. The germline CDR1 and CDR2 sequences are MNHEY and SMNVEV (reference sequence). CDR3 nucleotide sequence: TGTGCCAGCAGTTCCAGGACAGGGGGCCTGAATGAGCAGTTCTTC. It encodes CASSSRTGGLNEQFF.

This chain's CDR3 is CASSSGTGASYGYTF. The CDR3 DNA is TGTGCCAGCAGCTCCGGGACAGGAGCCTCCTATGGCTACACCTTC. This chain uses TRBV7-8 with TRBJ1-2; 8 bases align to TRBD1. The V gene end was trimmed by 4 bases and the J gene end by 4 bases; junction bases not matched to a gene: 8. CDR3 length equals 15 residues. Germline assignment: CDR1 SGHVS and CDR2 FQNEAQ.

The chain links TRBV5-1 to TRBJ1-4; D remains ambiguous. The CDR3 consists of 15 residues. In germline, CDR1 is SGHRS, CDR2 YFSETQ. Trimming took off 4 bases at V and 8 bases at J, with 18 bases between the two ends. Here the CDR3 reads CASSALGPVGEKLFF. In nucleotides, the CDR3 is TGCGCCAGCAGCGCCCTGGGTCCGGTTGGAGAAAAACTGTTTTTT.

The chain combines TRBV25-1 with TRBJ2-5; D is uncertain. V dropped 3 bases and J dropped 8 bases, with 7 bases sitting between them. Germline assignment: CDR1 MGHDK and CDR2 SYGVNS. There are 11 residues in the CDR3. CDR3 protein: CASSDTRTQYF. DNA for the CDR3: TGTGCCAGCAGTGATACGCGAACCCAGTACTTC.

The CDR3 DNA sequence: TGTGCCAGCAGCCAAGGGGTCGGGCAAGAGACCCAGTACTTC. Its protein is CASSQGVGQETQYF. The chain employs TRBV4-2 and TRBJ2-5; D not certain. The germline CDR1 and CDR2 sequences are LGHNA and YNFKEQ. This CDR3 has 14 amino acids. Trimming removed 1 base from V and 2 bases from J, with 8 bases in between.

The chain is built from TRBV4-2 and TRBJ2-3; 16 positions match TRBD2. Germline trimming cut 3 bases from V and 6 bases from J; bases unmatched to any gene: 3. CDR1 LGHNA and CDR2 YNFKEQ come from the germline V gene. The CDR3 is 16 amino acids. The CDR3 region is CASSQGTSGGADTQYF. The CDR3 region has the DNA TGTGCCAGCAGCCAGGGGACTAGCGGGGGGGCGGATACGCAGTATTTT.

The chain joins TRBV29-1 to TRBJ1-1, with TRBD1 as a possible D gene (6 bases). The CDR3 is 13 amino acids. The germline gives CDR1 SQVTM, CDR2 ANQGSEA. Trimming removed 8 bases at V and 0 bases at J, with 13 bases between. The chain's CDR3 is CSIRDTVNTEAFF. CDR3 coding DNA: TGCAGCATCCGGGACACCGTGAACACTGAAGCTTTCTTT.

The gene calls are TRBV6-1 and TRBJ2-2; unclear D gene. Germline V gene lookup returns CDR1 MNHNS and CDR2 SASEGT. This CDR3 spans 19 amino acids. The V and J ends lost 1 base and 1 base respectively, with 19 bases between them. The chain's CDR3 is CASSEEEGGPLMNTGELFF. The CDR3 nucleotides read TGTGCCAGCAGTGAAGAAGAAGGCGGACCCTTGATGAACACCGGGGAGCTGTTTTTT.